These T cell receptor beta chains were read from a single sample in a study of radiation and T cells in renal cell carcinoma. Method: immunoSEQ multiplex PCR; TCRdb's copy keeps in-frame clones and lacks some. The table has fewer than 150,000 clones, more than 70% seen once. The sample was blood, taken from a patient whose treatment included radiotherapy and nephrectomy. The receptor source for this set is a woman aged 70-85 years with renal cell carcinoma. CDR3s include the opening cysteine and the closing phenylalanine or tryptophan. Fields, in order: CDR3 DNA, CDR3 protein, clone size, V gene, D gene, J gene. The D gene is left open where the match is weak. Part of the rows lack a size; the others show once, few, many or a class for expanded clones.

CDR3nt: TGTGCCAGCAGTGTAGGTCCGATGAACACTGAAGCTTTCTTT
CDR3aa: CASSVGPMNTEAFF
abundance: -
v_gene: TRBV6-4
d_gene: -
j_gene: TRBJ1-1

CDR3nt: TGTGCCAGCAGCGGCCGGGACACTAAGAACACTGAAGCTTTCTTT
CDR3aa: CASSGRDTKNTEAFF
abundance: few
v_gene: TRBV7-6
d_gene: -
j_gene: TRBJ1-1

CDR3nt: TGTGCCGGACAGGGAAACTATGGCTACACCTTC
CDR3aa: CAGQGNYGYTF
abundance: -
v_gene: TRBV28
d_gene: TRBD1
j_gene: TRBJ1-2

CDR3nt: TGTGCCAGTAGTCCAGGGACAGGGATTAGCAATCAGCCCCAGCATTTT
CDR3aa: CASSPGTGISNQPQHF
abundance: -
v_gene: TRBV19
d_gene: TRBD1
j_gene: TRBJ1-5

CDR3nt: TGTGCCAGCAGCTTTATGACAGGTGGCTATGGCTACACCTTC
CDR3aa: CASSFMTGGYGYTF
abundance: -
v_gene: TRBV7-9
d_gene: -
j_gene: TRBJ1-2

CDR3nt: TGTGCCAGCAGTCCCCAGGTCTGGGCTAGCACAGATACGCAGTATTTT
CDR3aa: CASSPQVWASTDTQYF
abundance: -
v_gene: TRBV28
d_gene: -
j_gene: TRBJ2-3

CDR3nt: TGTGCCAGCAGTGAAGCGGGGGCAGACTACGAGCAGTACTTC
CDR3aa: CASSEAGADYEQYF
abundance: -
v_gene: TRBV2
d_gene: -
j_gene: TRBJ2-7

CDR3nt: TGTGCCAGCAGCTCTACTCCCGGGACAGGGGGGGAGAATGAGCAGTTCTTC
CDR3aa: CASSSTPGTGGENEQFF
abundance: -
v_gene: TRBV5-5
d_gene: TRBD1
j_gene: TRBJ2-1

CDR3nt: TGTGCCAGCAGCCACAGGGAGGGGTACGAGCAGTACTTC
CDR3aa: CASSHREGYEQYF
abundance: -
v_gene: TRBV6-1
d_gene: -
j_gene: TRBJ2-7

CDR3nt: TGCAGTGCCCTGCTTGGAAACGAGCAGTACTTC
CDR3aa: CSALLGNEQYF
abundance: -
v_gene: TRBV20-1
d_gene: -
j_gene: TRBJ2-7

CDR3nt: TGCAGCGTTGAACTTGCTAGCGGGGGTACGCAGTATTTT
CDR3aa: CSVELASGGTQYF
abundance: -
v_gene: TRBV29-1
d_gene: TRBD2
j_gene: TRBJ2-3

CDR3nt: TGTGCCAGCAGTGAGGGCGGCTACCTGTATGGCTACACCTTC
CDR3aa: CASSEGGYLYGYTF
abundance: -
v_gene: TRBV2
d_gene: -
j_gene: TRBJ1-2

CDR3nt: TGTGCCAGAAGCTTTCTACCGCGGAGCTCCTATAATTCACCCCTCCACTTT
CDR3aa: CARSFLPRSSYNSPLHF
abundance: -
v_gene: TRBV7-5
d_gene: -
j_gene: TRBJ1-6

CDR3nt: TGTGCCAGCAGCCCAATAGGGGGGACTGAAGCTTTCTTT
CDR3aa: CASSPIGGTEAFF
abundance: -
v_gene: TRBV7-8
d_gene: -
j_gene: TRBJ1-1

CDR3nt: TGTGCCAGTAGTTCCGTAGATAATTCACCCCTCCACTTT
CDR3aa: CASSSVDNSPLHF
abundance: -
v_gene: TRBV19
d_gene: -
j_gene: TRBJ1-6

CDR3nt: TGTGCCAGCAGCTCCCTATCGGGGGGGTCGTCCGGGGAGCTGTTTTTT
CDR3aa: CASSSLSGGSSGELFF
abundance: -
v_gene: TRBV7-9
d_gene: TRBD2
j_gene: TRBJ2-2